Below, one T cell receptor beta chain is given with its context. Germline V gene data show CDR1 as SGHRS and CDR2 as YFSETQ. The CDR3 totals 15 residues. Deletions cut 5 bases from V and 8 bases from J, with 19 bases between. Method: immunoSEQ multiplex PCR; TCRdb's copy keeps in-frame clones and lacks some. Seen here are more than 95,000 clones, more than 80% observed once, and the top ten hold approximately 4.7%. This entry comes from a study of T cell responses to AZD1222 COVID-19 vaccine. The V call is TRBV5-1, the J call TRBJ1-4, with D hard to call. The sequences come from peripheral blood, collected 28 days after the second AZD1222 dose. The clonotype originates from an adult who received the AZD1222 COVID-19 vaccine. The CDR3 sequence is CASSQTGGIQEKLFF. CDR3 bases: TGCGCCAGCAGTCAAACCGGAGGGATCCAGGAAAAACTGTTTTTT.